This TCR beta chain was recovered during a study of blood T cells in healthy people across ages. At the level of the study: T cells yielded about one barcoded beta molecule per two cells through template switching. Study-wide results and caveats: Possibly, changes in expanded clonotypes were confounded because donor CMV status was unknown. Greater diversity and more naive CD4+ cells were seen in long-lived donors than in aged donors.

Germline CDR1 DFQATT, CDR2 SNEGSKA (reference sequence). The CDR3 has 13 residues. A remark on this clonotype: Its antigen is not known. One end of the junction is discordant with germline, which a read error may explain.

The authors ran a second PCR of roughly 6 to 11 cycles using a sample-barcoded 5' primer and a J-beta primer mix. Sequencing recovered at least 2.5 million CDR3-containing paired-end reads from each sample. MiXCR, run by TCRdb on the 5' RACE reads, gives a single entry per CDR3 protein. The profile shows 700,000 to 1,000,000 distinct CDR3 sequences, under 45% of them singletons. The gene calls are TRBV20-1 and TRBJ1-6; D remains unclear. This receptor was taken from a man in his sixties in good health. The sequenced sample consisted of blood. CDR3 residues: CSARSPDNSPPHF. CDR3 DNA: TGCAGTGCTAGGAGCCCAGATAATTCACCCCCCCACTTT.